Listed here is a single TCR beta chain. Authors' data handling: Nucleated cell number was recorded as an estimate derived from reference gene primer amplification. Only in-frame clones appear in the TCRdb table, and some are missing; sequencing was by immunoSEQ multiplex PCR. V and J calls and clone size are those listed in that table; D and trimming were worked out from the DNA. The sample yields fewer than 250,000 clones, 88% seen once. CDR1 LGHNA and CDR2 YNFKEQ come from the germline V gene. V was shortened by 1 base and J by 4 bases, with 14 bases between the two germline ends. The CDR3 contains 16 residues. The sample originates from a study of blood T cell repertoires in COVID-19. About the study: Both acute and convalescent COVID-19 samples were obtained from the United States, Italy and Spain. Nucleic acid was either cDNA or gDNA, and it came from T cells, B-cell-depleted T cells, or PBMCs.

The TCR was taken from a woman aged 40 to 49 who had recovered from COVID-19. V gene TRBV4-2 combines with J gene TRBJ2-4; tentatively, D is TRBD1 (6 bases). The specimen sequenced was peripheral blood. The CDR3 DNA reads as TGTGCCAGCAGCCAAGGTGTAGGGACAAAAAAAAACATTCAGTACTTC. It encodes CASSQGVGTKKNIQYF.